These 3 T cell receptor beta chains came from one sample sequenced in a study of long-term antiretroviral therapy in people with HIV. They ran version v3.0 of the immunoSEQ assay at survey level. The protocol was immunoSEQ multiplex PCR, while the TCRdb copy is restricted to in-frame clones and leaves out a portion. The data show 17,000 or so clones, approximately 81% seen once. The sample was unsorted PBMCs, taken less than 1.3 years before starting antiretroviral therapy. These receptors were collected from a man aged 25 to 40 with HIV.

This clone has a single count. The CDR3 protein is CASTSRGNTGELFF. The CDR3 region has the DNA TGTGCCAGCACCTCTAGAGGGAACACCGGGGAGCTGTTTTTT. V is TRBV7-9 and J is TRBJ2-2; D unresolved. V lost 7 bases, J lost 1 base, and 10 bases lay in between. The CDR3 contains 14 residues. Germline V gene data show CDR1 as SEHNR and CDR2 as FQNEAQ (reference sequence).

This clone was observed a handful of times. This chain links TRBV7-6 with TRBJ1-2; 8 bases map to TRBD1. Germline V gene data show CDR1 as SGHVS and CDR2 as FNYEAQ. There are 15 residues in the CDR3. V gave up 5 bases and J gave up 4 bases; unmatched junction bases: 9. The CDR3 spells CASSLGQGGGYGYTF. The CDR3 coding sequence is TGTGCCAGCAGCCTAGGACAGGGAGGAGGCTATGGCTACACCTTC.

In DNA, the CDR3 is TGTGCCAGCTCACCTCGACAGGCGGGGTCACCCCTCCACTTT. It encodes CASSPRQAGSPLHF. V gene TRBV18 combines with J gene TRBJ1-6; D may be TRBD1 (6 bases). Germline V gene sequence: CDR1 KGHSH, CDR2 LQKENI. Trimming removed 3 bases from V and 10 bases from J, with 13 bases in between. This CDR3 comprises 14 residues.